This is a list of T cell receptor beta chains from one sample in a study of blood T cell repertoires in COVID-19. TCRdb's table, derived via immunoSEQ multiplex PCR, lists solely in-frame clones and lacks some. This table has about 63,000 clones, more than 75% appearing once. Material: peripheral blood. These receptors all come from a man aged 50 to 59 with active COVID-19. Each CDR3 is given with its conserved first and last residue. Fields, in order: clone size, V gene, CDR3 protein. Expanded clones are given a class, and other clones once, few, many or no size at all.

>.|TRBV5-4
CASSLTGAYEQYF
>.|TRBV28
CASMGAPSYGYTF
>.|TRBV9
CASSVDISGNTIYF
>.|TRBV12-2
CASRCGTSGRARNEQFF
>.|TRBV14
CASSRTTALNYGYTF
>once|TRBV27
CASSHLLTSGVYEQYF
>few|TRBV5-4
CASSGAGQGPGTGELFF
>.|TRBV13
CASRGVNLPSGYGYTF
>.|TRBV4-3
CASSQRDRGSTEAFF
>.|TRBV19
CASSIGGAGELFF
>.|TRBV5-5
CASRTGTGWNEQFF
>.|TRBV19
CASTWRDSYNEQFF
>.|TRBV24-1
CATSDGTGMNTEAFF
>.|TRBV6-5
CASSYRKGGNQPQHF
>.|TRBV15
CATSRGPLRTGKNIQYF
>.|TRBV19
CASSIEPGGLYEQYF
>.|TRBV5-1
CASSLLGAGLQGYTF
>.|TRBV4-2
CASSQDEGSYTEAFF
>.|TRBV7-9
CASSFAQGVGNSPLHF
>.|TRBV10-3
CAITNTGTSDTEAFF
>.|TRBV6-5
CASSYLKSSAVTQYF
>once|TRBV6-2/TRBV6-3
CASSYGQKSYEQYF
>.|TRBV24-1
CATSDLRSEKLFF